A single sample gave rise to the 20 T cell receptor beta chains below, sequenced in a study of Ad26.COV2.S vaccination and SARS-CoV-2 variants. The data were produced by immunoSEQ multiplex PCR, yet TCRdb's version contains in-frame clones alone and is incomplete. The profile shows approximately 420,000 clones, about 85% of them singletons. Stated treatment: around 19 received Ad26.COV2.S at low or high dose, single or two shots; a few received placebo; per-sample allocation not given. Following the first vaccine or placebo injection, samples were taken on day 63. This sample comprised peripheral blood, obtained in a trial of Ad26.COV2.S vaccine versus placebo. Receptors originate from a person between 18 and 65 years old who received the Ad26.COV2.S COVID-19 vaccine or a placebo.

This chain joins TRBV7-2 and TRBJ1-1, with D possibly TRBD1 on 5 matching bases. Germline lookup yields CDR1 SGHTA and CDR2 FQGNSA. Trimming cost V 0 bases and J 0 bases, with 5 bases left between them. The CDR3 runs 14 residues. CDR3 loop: CASSLAGLNTEAFF. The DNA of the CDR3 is TGTGCCAGCAGCTTAGCGGGGCTGAACACTGAAGCTTTCTTT.

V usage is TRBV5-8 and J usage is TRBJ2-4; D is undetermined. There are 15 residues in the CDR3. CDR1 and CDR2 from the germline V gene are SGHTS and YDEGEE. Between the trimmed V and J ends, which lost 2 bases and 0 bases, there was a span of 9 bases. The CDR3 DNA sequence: TGTGCCAGCAGCTTAGTCCAACTAGCCAAAAACATTCAGTACTTC. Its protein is CASSLVQLAKNIQYF. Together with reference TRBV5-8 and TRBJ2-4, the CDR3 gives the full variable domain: EAGVTQSPTHLIKTRGQQATLRCSPISGHTSVYWYQQALGLGLQFLLWYDEGEERNRGNFPPRFSGRQFPNYSSELNVNALELEDSALYLCASSLVQLAKNIQYFGAGTRLSVL.

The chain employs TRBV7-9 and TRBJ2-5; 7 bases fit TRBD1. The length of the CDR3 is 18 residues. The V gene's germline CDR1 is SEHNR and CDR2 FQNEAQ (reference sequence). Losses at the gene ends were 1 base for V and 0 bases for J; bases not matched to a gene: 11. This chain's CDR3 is CASSLDGRLGQYQETQYF. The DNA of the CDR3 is TGTGCCAGCAGCTTAGATGGACGGCTGGGACAGTACCAAGAGACCCAGTACTTC. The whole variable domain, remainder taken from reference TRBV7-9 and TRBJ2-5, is DTGVSQNPRHKITKRGQNVTFRCDPISEHNRLYWYRQTLGQGPEFLTYFQNEAQLEKSRLLSDRFSAERPKGSFSTLEIQRTEQGDSAMYLCASSLDGRLGQYQETQYFGPGTRLLVL.

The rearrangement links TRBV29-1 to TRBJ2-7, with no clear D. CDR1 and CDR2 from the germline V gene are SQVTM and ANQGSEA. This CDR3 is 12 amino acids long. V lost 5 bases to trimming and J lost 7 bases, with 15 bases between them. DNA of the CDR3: TGCAGCGTTCAGGCCGATAGTCGAGAGCAGTACTTC. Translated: CSVQADSREQYF.

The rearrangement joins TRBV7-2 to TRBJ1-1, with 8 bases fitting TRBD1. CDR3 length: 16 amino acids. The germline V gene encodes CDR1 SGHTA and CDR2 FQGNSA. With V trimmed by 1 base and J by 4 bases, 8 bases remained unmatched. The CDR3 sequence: CASSLGDRGWGTEAFF. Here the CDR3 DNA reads TGTGCCAGCAGCTTAGGTGACAGGGGATGGGGCACTGAAGCTTTCTTT.

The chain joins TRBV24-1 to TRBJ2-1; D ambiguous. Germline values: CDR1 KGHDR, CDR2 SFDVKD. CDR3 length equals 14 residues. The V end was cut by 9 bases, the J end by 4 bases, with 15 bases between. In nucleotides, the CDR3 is TGTGCCACCCAGAACGGCGCCTTATACAATGAGCAGTTCTTC. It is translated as CATQNGALYNEQFF.

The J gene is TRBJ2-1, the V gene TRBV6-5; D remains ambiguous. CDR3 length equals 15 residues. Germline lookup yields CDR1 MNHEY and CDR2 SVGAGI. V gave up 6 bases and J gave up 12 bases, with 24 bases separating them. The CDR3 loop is CASSLTSSGLLGQFF. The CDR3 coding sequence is TGTGCCAGCAGCCTCACCTCGTCAGGCCTTCTAGGGCAGTTCTTC.

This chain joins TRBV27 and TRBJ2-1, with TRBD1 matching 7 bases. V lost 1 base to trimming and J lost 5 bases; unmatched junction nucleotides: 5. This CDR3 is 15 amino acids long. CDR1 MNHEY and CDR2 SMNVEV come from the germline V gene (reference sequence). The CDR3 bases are TGTGCCAGCAGTTTATTAGGGGGCGACGACAATGAGCAGTTCTTC. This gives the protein CASSLLGGDDNEQFF.

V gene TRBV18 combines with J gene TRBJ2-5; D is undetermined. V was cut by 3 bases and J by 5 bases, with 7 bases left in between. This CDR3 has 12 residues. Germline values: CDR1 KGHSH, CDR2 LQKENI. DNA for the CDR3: TGTGCCAGCTCACCTCTCGGGGAGACCCAGTACTTC. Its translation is CASSPLGETQYF.

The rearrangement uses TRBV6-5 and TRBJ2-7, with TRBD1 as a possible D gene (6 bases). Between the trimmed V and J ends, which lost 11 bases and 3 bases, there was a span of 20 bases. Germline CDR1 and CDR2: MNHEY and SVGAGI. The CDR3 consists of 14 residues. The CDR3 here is CASCNLHRDYEQYF. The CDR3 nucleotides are TGTGCCTCTTGCAACCTTCACAGGGACTACGAGCAGTACTTC.

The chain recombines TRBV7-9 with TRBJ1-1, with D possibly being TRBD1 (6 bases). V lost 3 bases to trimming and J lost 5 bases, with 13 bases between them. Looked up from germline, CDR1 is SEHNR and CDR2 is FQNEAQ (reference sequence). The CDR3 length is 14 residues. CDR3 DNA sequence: TGTGCCAGCAGCTTCGATACAGGGAGTACTGAAGCTTTCTTT. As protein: CASSFDTGSTEAFF.

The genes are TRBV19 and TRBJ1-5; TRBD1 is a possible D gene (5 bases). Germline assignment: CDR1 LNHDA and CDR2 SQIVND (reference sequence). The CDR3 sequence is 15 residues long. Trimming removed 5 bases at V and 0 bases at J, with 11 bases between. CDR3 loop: CASSLVGHSNQPQHF. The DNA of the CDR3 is TGTGCCAGTAGTCTGGTCGGACATAGCAATCAGCCCCAGCATTTT.

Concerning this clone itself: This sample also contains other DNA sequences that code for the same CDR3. In DNA, the CDR3 is TGTGCCAGCAGTCCCGGGACAGGACTTAACTATGGCTACACCTTC. This codes for CASSPGTGLNYGYTF. The V call is TRBV2, the J call TRBJ1-2; 8 nucleotides agree with TRBD1. Losses at the gene ends were 5 bases for V and 1 base for J; bases not matched to a gene: 6. Germline-derived CDR1 and CDR2 are SNHLY and FYNNEI. This CDR3 region has 15 residues.

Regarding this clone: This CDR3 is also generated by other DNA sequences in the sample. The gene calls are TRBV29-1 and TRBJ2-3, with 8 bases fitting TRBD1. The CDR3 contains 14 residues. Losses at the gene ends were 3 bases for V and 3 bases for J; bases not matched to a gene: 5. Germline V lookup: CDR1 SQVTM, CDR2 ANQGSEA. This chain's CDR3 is CSVDGTGSTDTQYF. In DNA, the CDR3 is TGCAGCGTTGATGGGACAGGTAGTACAGATACGCAGTATTTT.

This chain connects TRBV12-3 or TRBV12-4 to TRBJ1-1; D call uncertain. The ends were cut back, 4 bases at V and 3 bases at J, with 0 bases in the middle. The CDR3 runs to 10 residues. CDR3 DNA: TGTGCCAGCAGTTACACTGAAGCTTTCTTT. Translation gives CASSYTEAFF.

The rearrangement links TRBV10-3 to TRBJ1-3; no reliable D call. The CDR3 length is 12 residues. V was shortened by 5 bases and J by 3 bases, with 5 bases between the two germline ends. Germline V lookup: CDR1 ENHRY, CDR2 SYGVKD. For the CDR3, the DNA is TGTGCCATCAGTTTGAGTGGAAACACCATATATTTT. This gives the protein CAISLSGNTIYF.

CDR3 protein: CASSEVHRDSGNTIYF. As DNA, the CDR3 is TGCGCCAGCAGTGAGGTACACCGTGACTCTGGAAACACCATATATTTT. V is TRBV10-2 and J is TRBJ1-3; D call uncertain. Germline CDR1 is WSHSY and CDR2 is SAAADI. Trimming cost V 2 bases and J 0 bases, with 11 bases left between them. CDR3 length equals 16 residues.

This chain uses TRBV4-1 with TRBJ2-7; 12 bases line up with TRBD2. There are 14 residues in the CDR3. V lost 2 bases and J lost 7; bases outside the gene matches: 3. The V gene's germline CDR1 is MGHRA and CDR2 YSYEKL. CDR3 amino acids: CASSQRGLAGEQYF. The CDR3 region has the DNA TGCGCCAGCAGCCAACGTGGACTAGCGGGGGAGCAGTACTTC.

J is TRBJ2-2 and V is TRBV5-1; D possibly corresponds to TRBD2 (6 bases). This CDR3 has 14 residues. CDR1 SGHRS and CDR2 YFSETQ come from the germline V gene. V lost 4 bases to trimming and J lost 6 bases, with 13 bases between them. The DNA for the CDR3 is TGCGCCAGCAGCGCGGGGATGGTAGCCGGGGAGCTGTTTTTT. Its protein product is CASSAGMVAGELFF.

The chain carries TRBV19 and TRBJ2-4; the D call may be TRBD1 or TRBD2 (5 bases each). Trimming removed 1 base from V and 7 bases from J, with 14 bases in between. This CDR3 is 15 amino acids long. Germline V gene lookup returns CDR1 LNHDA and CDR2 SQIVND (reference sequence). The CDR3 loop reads CASSIGSGKGNIQYF. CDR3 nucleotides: TGTGCCAGTAGTATAGGCAGCGGAAAGGGGAACATTCAGTACTTC.